The present entry profiles one TCR beta chain with its context. Its cognate antigen is unknown. This entry belongs to a study of T cell responses to AZD1222 COVID-19 vaccine. The CDR3 has 14 amino acids. Germline V gene data show CDR1 as SGHTA and CDR2 as FQGNSA. Trimming removed 6 bases at V and 4 bases at J, with 15 bases between. The method was immunoSEQ multiplex PCR; TCRdb's version includes in-frame clones alone and lacks a portion of them. Here the sample spans some 86,000 clones, about nine tenths being singletons. General observations from the study: Nearly half of spike-specific TCRs reportedly target unmutated variant regions.

The clonotype originates from an adult who received the AZD1222 COVID-19 vaccine. Source: peripheral blood, taken 28 days after the second AZD1222 dose. This rearrangement joins TRBV7-2 to TRBJ1-1; D remains ambiguous. The CDR3 loop is CASRGGSRSTEAFF. The DNA of the CDR3 is TGTGCCAGCAGGGGTGGGTCCCGGAGCACTGAAGCTTTCTTT.